This T cell receptor beta chain was captured by sequencing in a study of T cell responses to AZD1222 COVID-19 vaccine. Study-wide results and limits: At study baseline, merely several AZD1222 recipients were seropositive. Reports say nearly half of spike-specific TCRs go after unmutated variant regions.

Trimming took 0 bases from V and 3 from J, leaving 11 bases between them. This CDR3 has 15 amino acids. The germline gives CDR1 MNHEY, CDR2 SVGEGT. Worth noting for this clone: Antigen specificity is unknown.

Method: immunoSEQ multiplex PCR; TCRdb's copy keeps in-frame clones and lacks some. The table lists 95,000 to 150,000 clones, 80% to 90% of them singletons. This clonotype was sampled from an adult in good health. The genes are TRBV6-2 or TRBV6-3 and TRBJ1-1; D may be TRBD1 (6 bases). The specimen was peripheral blood, collected on day 0 of AZD1222 vaccination. The CDR3 region has the DNA TGTGCCAGCAGTTACTCGAGGGGACAATACACTGAAGCTTTCTTT. Encoded protein: CASSYSRGQYTEAFF.